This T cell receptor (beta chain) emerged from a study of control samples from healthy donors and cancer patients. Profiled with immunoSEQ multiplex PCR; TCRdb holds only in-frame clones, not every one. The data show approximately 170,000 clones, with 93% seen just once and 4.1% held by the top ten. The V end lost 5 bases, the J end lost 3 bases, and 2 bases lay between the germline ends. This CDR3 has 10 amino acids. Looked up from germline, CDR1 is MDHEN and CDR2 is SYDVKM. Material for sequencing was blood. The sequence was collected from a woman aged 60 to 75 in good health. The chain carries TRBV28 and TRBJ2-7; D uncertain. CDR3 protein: CASSHYEQYF. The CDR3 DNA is TGTGCCAGCAGTCACTACGAGCAGTACTTC. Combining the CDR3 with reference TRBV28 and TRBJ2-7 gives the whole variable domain DVKVTQSSRYLVKRTGEKVFLECVQDMDHENMFWYRQDPGLGLRLIYFSYDVKMKEKGDIPEGYSVSREKKERFSLILESASTNQTSMYLCASSHYEQYFGPGTRLTVT.